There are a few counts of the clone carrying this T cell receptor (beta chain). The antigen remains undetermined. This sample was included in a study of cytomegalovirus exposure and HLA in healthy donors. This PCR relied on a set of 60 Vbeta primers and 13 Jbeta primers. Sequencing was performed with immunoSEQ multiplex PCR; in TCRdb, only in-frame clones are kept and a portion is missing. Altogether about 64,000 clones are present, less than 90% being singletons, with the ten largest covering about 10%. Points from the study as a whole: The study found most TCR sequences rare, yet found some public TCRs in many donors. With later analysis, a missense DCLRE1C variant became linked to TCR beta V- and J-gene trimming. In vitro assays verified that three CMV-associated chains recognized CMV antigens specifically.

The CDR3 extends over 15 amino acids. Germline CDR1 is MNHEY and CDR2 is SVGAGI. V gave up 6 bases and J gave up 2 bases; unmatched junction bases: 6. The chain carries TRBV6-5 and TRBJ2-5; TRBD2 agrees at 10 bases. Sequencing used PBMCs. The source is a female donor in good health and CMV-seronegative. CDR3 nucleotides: TGTGCCAGCAGCCGGACTAGCGGCCCGCAAGAGACCCAGTACTTC. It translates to CASSRTSGPQETQYF.